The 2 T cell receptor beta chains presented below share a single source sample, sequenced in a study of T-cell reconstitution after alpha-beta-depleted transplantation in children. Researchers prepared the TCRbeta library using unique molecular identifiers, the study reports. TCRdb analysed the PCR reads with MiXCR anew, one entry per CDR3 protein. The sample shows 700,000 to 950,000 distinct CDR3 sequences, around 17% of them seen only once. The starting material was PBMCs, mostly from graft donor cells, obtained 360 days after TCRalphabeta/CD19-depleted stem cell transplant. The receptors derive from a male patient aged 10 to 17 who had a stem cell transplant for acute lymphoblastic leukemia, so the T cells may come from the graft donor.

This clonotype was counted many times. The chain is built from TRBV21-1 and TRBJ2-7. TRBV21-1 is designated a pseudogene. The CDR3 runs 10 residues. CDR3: CASSSLQQYF. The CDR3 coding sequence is TGTGCCAGCAGCAGTCTCCAGCAGTACTTC.

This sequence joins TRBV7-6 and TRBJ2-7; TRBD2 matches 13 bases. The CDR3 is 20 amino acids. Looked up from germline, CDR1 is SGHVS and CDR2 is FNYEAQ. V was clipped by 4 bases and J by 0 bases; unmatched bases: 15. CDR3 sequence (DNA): TGTGCCAGCAGCTCTAAACCGGGACTAGCGGGATCTACAAGCTCCTACGAGCAGTACTTC. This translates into CASSSKPGLAGSTSSYEQYF.